A single sample is the source of the 31 T cell receptor beta chains below, sequenced in a study of technical replicates of blood from a few donors. The table came from immunoSEQ multiplex PCR; TCRdb's copy has only in-frame clones and leaves some out. The sample gives around 83,000 clones, around 94% of which show up once; under 0.5% is in the top ten. Sequencing used T cells isolated from PBMCs. These receptor sequences come from a human donor in good health.

The chain is built from TRBV15 and TRBJ1-1; a weak D match, TRBD1 (6 bases). V was trimmed by 5 bases and J by 5 bases, leaving 21 bases between them. CDR1 is LNHNV, CDR2 YYDKDF, per germline (reference sequence). The CDR3 is 16 residues long. The CDR3 sequence is CATSGGTQGPRTEAFF. For the CDR3, the DNA is TGTGCCACCAGCGGGGGCACACAGGGCCCTAGGACTGAAGCTTTCTTT.

V gene TRBV6-1 combines with J gene TRBJ2-7; D gene uncertain. Germline V gene data show CDR1 as MNHNS and CDR2 as SASEGT. Trimming left V 3 bases short and J 3 bases short, with 9 bases between. CDR3 size: 13 residues. CDR3 DNA sequence: TGTGCCAGCAGTGACTCTTCGGGCTACGAGCAGTACTTC. As protein: CASSDSSGYEQYF.

V gene TRBV7-7 combines with J gene TRBJ2-2, with 7 positions matching TRBD1. The V gene end was trimmed by 4 bases and the J gene end by 0 bases; junction bases not matched to a gene: 8. The CDR3 sequence is 17 residues long. CDR1 and CDR2 from the germline V gene are SSHAT and FNYEAQ (reference sequence). Written as DNA, the CDR3 is TGTGCCAGCAGCTGGAACAGGGGCCTCGCGAACACCGGGGAGCTGTTTTTT. This sequence encodes CASSWNRGLANTGELFF.

The V call is TRBV14, the J call TRBJ1-5; D not certain. There are 12 residues in the CDR3. V shed 0 bases and J shed 6 bases, with 3 bases lying between them. Germline V gene lookup returns CDR1 SGHDN and CDR2 FVKESK. As DNA, the CDR3 is TGTGCCAGCAGCCAAGACGGTCAGCCCCAGCATTTT. Amino acids: CASSQDGQPQHF.

J is TRBJ1-5 and V is TRBV28; TRBD1 matches 7 bases. Per the germline V gene, CDR1 is MDHEN and CDR2 is SYDVKM. Trimming removed 2 bases from V and 2 bases from J; junction bases left unmatched: 6. CDR3 length: 16 amino acids. Here the CDR3 DNA reads TGTGCCAGCAGTTTAAAGGGGGCGCCGGGCAATCAGCCCCAGCATTTT. Translating gives CASSLKGAPGNQPQHF.

This clone appeared a single time. The chain links TRBV27 to TRBJ1-1; no definite D call. Germline V gene sequence: CDR1 MNHEY, CDR2 SMNVEV (reference sequence). V lost 5 bases and J lost 4, with 11 bases in between. There are 13 residues in the CDR3. In DNA, the CDR3 is TGTGCCAGCAGTGTAGGTCAGGCCACTGAAGCTTTCTTT. Translated: CASSVGQATEAFF.

The rearrangement links TRBV19 to TRBJ1-5; 7 nucleotides align to TRBD1. J gave up 5 bases and V 6 bases, and 4 bases lay outside the gene matches. The CDR3 totals 13 residues. Germline V gene lookup returns CDR1 LNHDA and CDR2 SQIVND (reference sequence). DNA for the CDR3: TGTGCCAGTAGCCGACAGGGAGATCAGCCCCAGCATTTT. Its protein is CASSRQGDQPQHF.

For the CDR3, the DNA is TGTGCCAGCAGTGCGAGCAACAGTGAGCAGTTCTTC. It specifies CASSASNSEQFF. This chain joins TRBV27 and TRBJ2-1; no definite D call. Germline CDR1 is MNHEY and CDR2 is SMNVEV (reference sequence). There are 12 residues in the CDR3. V was trimmed by 5 bases and J by 9 bases, leaving 11 bases between them.

This clone has a single count. This sequence joins TRBV5-1 and TRBJ2-2; 8 nucleotides match TRBD1. V lost 3 bases, J lost 0 bases, and 1 base stayed unmatched. The germline gives CDR1 SGHRS, CDR2 YFSETQ. This CDR3 contains 15 residues. DNA for the CDR3: TGCGCCAGCAGCTGGACAGGGCCGAACACCGGGGAGCTGTTTTTT. This sequence encodes CASSWTGPNTGELFF.

This chain joins TRBV18 and TRBJ2-7; the D is unclear. The CDR3 covers 18 residues. Germline V gene data show CDR1 as KGHSH and CDR2 as LQKENI. V lost 6 bases, J lost 2 bases, and 26 bases lay in between. Here the CDR3 reads CASSPDEAHTISPYEQYF. The CDR3 DNA sequence: TGTGCCAGCTCCCCTGACGAGGCCCACACAATTTCCCCCTACGAGCAGTACTTC.

The chain has TRBV29-1 and TRBJ1-5, with a tentative D call TRBD1 (6 bases). V was pared by 7 bases and J by 4 bases, with 11 bases between. Germline V gene sequence: CDR1 SQVTM, CDR2 ANQGSEA. The CDR3 consists of 12 residues. The CDR3 is CSAGDRNQPQHF. The CDR3 bases are TGCAGCGCAGGTGACAGGAATCAGCCCCAGCATTTT.

V usage is TRBV5-6 and J usage is TRBJ2-7, with 9 bases lining up with TRBD2. The V gene's germline CDR1 is SGHDT and CDR2 YYEEEE. The CDR3 contains 13 residues. The V segment lost 2 bases and the J segment 4 bases; nucleotides outside the gene matches: 1. Here the CDR3 reads CASSFSGSYEQYF. CDR3 DNA: TGTGCCAGCAGCTTTAGCGGGAGTTACGAGCAGTACTTC. The variable domain in full, completed from reference TRBV5-6 and TRBJ2-7, reads DAGVTQSPTHLIKTRGQQVTLRCSPKSGHDTVSWYQQALGQGPQFIFQYYEEEERQRGNFPDRFSGHQFPNYSSELNVNALLLGDSALYLCASSFSGSYEQYFGPGTRLTVT.

CDR3 in amino acids: CATSRDSGRNEQFF. The CDR3 DNA sequence: TGTGCCACCAGCAGGGACAGCGGCCGCAATGAGCAGTTCTTC. The chain employs TRBV15 and TRBJ2-1; TRBD1 is a possible D gene (6 bases). Trimming took 3 bases from V and 6 from J, leaving 12 bases between them. This CDR3 has 14 amino acids. Germline lookup yields CDR1 LNHNV and CDR2 YYDKDF (reference sequence).

The J gene is TRBJ2-1, the V gene TRBV27; 10 bases line up with TRBD2. Looked up from germline, CDR1 is MNHEY and CDR2 is SMNVEV (reference sequence). With V trimmed by 6 bases and J by 4 bases, 6 bases remained unmatched. The CDR3 length is 15 residues. The CDR3: CASRRGLAEYNEQFF. The CDR3 DNA sequence: TGTGCCAGCAGACGTGGACTAGCGGAGTACAATGAGCAGTTCTTC.

With respect to this clone: Other DNA sequences in this specimen translate into the identical CDR3. The gene calls are TRBV9 and TRBJ2-7, with TRBD2 matching over 7 bases. With 0 bases clipped from V and 3 bases from J, the junction kept 3 bases outside the gene matches. The CDR3 runs to 14 residues. The germline gives CDR1 SGDLS, CDR2 YYNGEE. This chain's CDR3 is CASSVGLADYEQYF. In nucleotides, the CDR3 is TGTGCCAGCAGCGTAGGGCTAGCGGACTACGAGCAGTACTTC.

The J gene is TRBJ1-2, the V gene TRBV19, with a weak D call TRBD1 (6 bases). Germline values: CDR1 LNHDA, CDR2 SQIVND (reference sequence). Deletions cut 6 bases from V and 4 bases from J, with 18 bases between. The length of the CDR3 is 15 residues. The CDR3 is CASSPGAVNSYGYTF. In nucleotides, the CDR3 is TGTGCCAGTAGCCCAGGGGCAGTTAACAGCTATGGCTACACCTTC.

This chain joins TRBV28 and TRBJ1-5; TRBD1 is a possible D gene (6 bases). This CDR3 spans 18 amino acids. V shed 5 bases and J shed 2 bases, with 22 bases lying between them. CDR1 MDHEN and CDR2 SYDVKM come from the germline V gene. The chain's CDR3 is CASSRDRWGTSGNQPQHF. CDR3 nucleotides: TGTGCCAGCAGTCGTGACAGGTGGGGAACTTCTGGCAATCAGCCCCAGCATTTT.

This chain connects TRBV7-2 to TRBJ2-1; 7 nucleotides align to TRBD1. The junction had 9 bases not matched to a gene; V was cut back by 5 bases and J by 2 bases. The CDR3 is made up of 16 amino acids. The germline V gene has CDR1 SGHTA and CDR2 FQGNSA. The CDR3 DNA sequence: TGTGCCAGCAGCGGAAACGGGCAGGGGGCCTACAATGAGCAGTTCTTC. Its translation is CASSGNGQGAYNEQFF. Full variable domain (remainder filled in from reference TRBV7-2 and TRBJ2-1): GAGVSQSPSNKVTEKGKDVELRCDPISGHTALYWYRQSLGQGLEFLIYFQGNSAPDKSGLPSDRFSAERTGGSVSTLTIQRTQQEDSAVYLCASSGNGQGAYNEQFFGPGTRLTVL.

The gene calls are TRBV5-1 and TRBJ1-5, with 7 positions matching TRBD1. V lost 4 bases to trimming and J lost 8 bases; unmatched junction nucleotides: 12. CDR3 size: 15 residues. Germline CDR1 is SGHRS and CDR2 is YFSETQ. In DNA form, the CDR3 reads TGCGCCAGCAGCCGGAGGACAGGAGCGGAGGAGCCCCAGCATTTT. Its translation is CASSRRTGAEEPQHF.

This chain uses TRBV5-6 with TRBJ1-1, with D perhaps TRBD1 (5 bases). The CDR3 spans 14 residues. V lost 0 bases and J lost 0, with 6 bases in between. Germline CDR1 reads SGHDT; CDR2 reads YYEEEE. For the CDR3, the DNA is TGTGCCAGCAGCTTGGGCAGGGTGAACACTGAAGCTTTCTTT. Translated, it gives CASSLGRVNTEAFF.

The chain uses TRBV7-9 and TRBJ1-3, with D possibly TRBD1 on 5 matching bases. V lost 3 bases and J 2 bases, leaving 20 bases between the germline ends. In germline, CDR1 is SEHNR, CDR2 FQNEAQ (reference sequence). The CDR3 is made up of 18 amino acids. This CDR3 is CASSFSAAGGKPGNTIYF. The CDR3 nucleotides read TGTGCCAGCAGCTTTAGCGCCGCGGGGGGGAAACCTGGAAACACCATATATTTT.

J is TRBJ2-1 and V is TRBV4-1, with 13 bases lining up with TRBD2. This CDR3 has 17 residues. Germline trimming cut 0 bases from V and 9 bases from J; bases unmatched to any gene: 8. Germline CDR1 and CDR2: MGHRA and YSYEKL. In DNA form, the CDR3 reads TGCGCCAGCAGCCAAGATCTGGGGACTAGCGGGATCGGTGAGCAGTTCTTC. As protein: CASSQDLGTSGIGEQFF.

The chain uses TRBV7-8 and TRBJ1-2; no clear D. V gave up 6 bases and J gave up 4 bases, with 9 bases separating them. CDR3 length equals 12 residues. CDR1 is SGHVS, CDR2 FQNEAQ, per germline. CDR3 sequence reads: CASSERGYGYTF. The CDR3 DNA follows: TGTGCCAGCAGTGAGCGAGGCTATGGCTACACCTTC.

The chain has TRBV28 and TRBJ2-7; TRBD2 matches at 7 bases. Germline V gene data show CDR1 as MDHEN and CDR2 as SYDVKM. V was clipped by 3 bases and J by 0 bases; unmatched bases: 11. The CDR3 consists of 17 residues. The DNA of the CDR3 is TGTGCCAGCAGTTTCGTGCGGGAGCAGTGGGACTCCTACGAGCAGTACTTC. Protein sequence: CASSFVREQWDSYEQYF.

This sequence joins TRBV15 and TRBJ1-2; no firm D call. CDR1 and CDR2 (germline): LNHNV, YYDKDF (reference sequence). The V end was cut by 0 bases, the J end by 8 bases, with 13 bases between. CDR3 length: 14 amino acids. CDR3 amino acids: CATSRDRRESGYTF. CDR3 DNA sequence: TGTGCCACCAGCAGAGATAGGCGGGAATCCGGCTACACCTTC.

The gene calls are TRBV28 and TRBJ1-2; possibly TRBD1 for D (6 bases). The CDR3 totals 13 residues. Germline V gives CDR1 MDHEN, CDR2 SYDVKM. The V end lost 7 bases, the J end lost 8 bases, and 17 bases lay between the germline ends. The CDR3: CASTSWGPQGYTF. For the CDR3, the DNA is TGTGCCAGCACCTCCTGGGGGCCTCAAGGCTACACCTTC.

The chain is built from TRBV6-6 and TRBJ1-2, with a tentative D call TRBD1 (5 bases). Germline V gene data show CDR1 as MNHNY and CDR2 as SVGAGI (reference sequence). Between the trimmed V and J ends, which lost 7 bases and 6 bases, there was a span of 18 bases. The CDR3 spans 14 residues. The chain's CDR3 is CASTSRPGFDGYTF. DNA for the CDR3: TGTGCCAGCACTTCCAGACCAGGGTTCGATGGCTACACCTTC.

V usage is TRBV13 and J usage is TRBJ1-3, with TRBD1 as a possible D gene (5 bases). Trimming removed 5 bases at V and 0 bases at J, with 17 bases between. Germline-derived CDR1 and CDR2 are PRHDT and FYEKMQ (reference sequence). CDR3 size: 17 residues. For the CDR3, the DNA is TGTGCCAGCAGCACCTTGGGACTATCTCCCTCTGGAAACACCATATATTTT. Protein product: CASSTLGLSPSGNTIYF.

This sequence joins TRBV5-1 and TRBJ2-7; 9 bases map to TRBD2. The ends lost 4 bases at V and 4 bases at J; junction bases unmatched: 6. The CDR3 is 14 residues long. The germline V gene encodes CDR1 SGHRS and CDR2 YFSETQ. The DNA for the CDR3 is TGCGCCAGCAGCCAAACTAGCGGGCCTTACGAGCAGTACTTC. It translates to CASSQTSGPYEQYF.

The chain couples TRBV28 to TRBJ1-5; D gene uncertain. From germline, CDR1 is MDHEN and CDR2 SYDVKM. The CDR3 sequence is 11 residues long. Trimming left V 9 bases short and J 4 bases short, with 7 bases between. CDR3 in DNA: TGTGCCAGTTCAGTGAATCAGCCCCAGCATTTT. It translates to CASSVNQPQHF.

The rearrangement uses TRBV5-1 and TRBJ2-1; possible D gene TRBD2, 5 bases. This CDR3 contains 13 residues. Looked up from germline, CDR1 is SGHRS and CDR2 is YFSETQ. The germline V and J ends were trimmed by 0 bases and 6 bases, with 7 bases remaining between them. CDR3 sequence reads: CASSLELVNEQFF. The DNA of the CDR3 is TGCGCCAGCAGCTTGGAACTAGTCAATGAGCAGTTCTTC.